This entry describes one T cell receptor beta chain. The data originate from a study of T cell changes during pregnancy in multiple sclerosis. This CDR3 is 14 amino acids long. Germline V lookup: CDR1 SGHDN, CDR2 FVKESK. V gave up 4 bases and J gave up 7 bases, with 16 bases separating them. Clones were sequenced by immunoSEQ multiplex PCR, and TCRdb holds only the in-frame ones, with some missing. Of 65,000 to 80,000 clones listed, 85% to 95% are singletons. Source: CD4+ T cells from peripheral blood mononuclear cells, taken before pregnancy. This TCR derives from a female donor with multiple sclerosis, enrolled in a pregnancy study. This chain connects TRBV14 to TRBJ1-2; tentative D call: TRBD1 (6 bases). The CDR3 loop is CASSLGQGYGGYTF. The CDR3 coding sequence is TGTGCCAGCAGCCTCGGTCAGGGGTATGGTGGCTACACCTTC.